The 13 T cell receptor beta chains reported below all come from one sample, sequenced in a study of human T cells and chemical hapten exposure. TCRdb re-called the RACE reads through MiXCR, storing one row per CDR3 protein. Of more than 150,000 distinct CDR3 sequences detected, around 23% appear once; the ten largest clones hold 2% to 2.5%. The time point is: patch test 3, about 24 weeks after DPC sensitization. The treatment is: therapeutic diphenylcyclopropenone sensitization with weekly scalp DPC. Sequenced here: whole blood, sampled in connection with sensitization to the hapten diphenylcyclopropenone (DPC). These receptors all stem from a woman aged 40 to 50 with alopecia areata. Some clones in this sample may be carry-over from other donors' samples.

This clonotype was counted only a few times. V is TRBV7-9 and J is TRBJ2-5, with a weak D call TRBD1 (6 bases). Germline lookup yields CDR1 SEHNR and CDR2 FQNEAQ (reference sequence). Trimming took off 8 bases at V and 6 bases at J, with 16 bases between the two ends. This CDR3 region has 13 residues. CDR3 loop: CASGVQGRKTQYF. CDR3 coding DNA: TGTGCCAGCGGCGTTCAGGGGAGAAAGACCCAGTACTTC.

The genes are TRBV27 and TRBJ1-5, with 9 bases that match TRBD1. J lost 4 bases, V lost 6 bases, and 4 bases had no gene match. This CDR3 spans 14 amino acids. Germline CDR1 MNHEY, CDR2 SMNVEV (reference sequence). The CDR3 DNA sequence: TGTGCCAGCAGAGCAGACAGGGGGAATCAGCCCCAGCATTTT. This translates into CASRADRGNQPQHF.

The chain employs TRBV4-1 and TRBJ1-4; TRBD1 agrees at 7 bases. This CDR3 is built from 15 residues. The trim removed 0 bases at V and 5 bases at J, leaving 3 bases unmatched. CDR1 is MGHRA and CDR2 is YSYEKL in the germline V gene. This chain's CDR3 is CASSQEGTENEKLFF. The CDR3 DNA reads TGCGCCAGCAGCCAAGAGGGGACAGAGAATGAAAAACTGTTTTTT.

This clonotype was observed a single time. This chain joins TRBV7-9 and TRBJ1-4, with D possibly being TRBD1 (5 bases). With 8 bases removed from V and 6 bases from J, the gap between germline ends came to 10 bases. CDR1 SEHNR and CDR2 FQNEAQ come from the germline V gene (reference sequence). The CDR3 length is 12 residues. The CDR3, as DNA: TGTGCCAGCTCCCCGGGGCATGAAAAACTGTTTTTT. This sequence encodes CASSPGHEKLFF.

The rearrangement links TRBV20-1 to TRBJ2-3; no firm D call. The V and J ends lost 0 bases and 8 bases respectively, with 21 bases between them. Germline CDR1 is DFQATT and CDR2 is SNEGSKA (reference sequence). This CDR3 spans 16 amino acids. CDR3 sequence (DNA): TGCAGTGCTAGAGATCCGGCTAGGGCCGACATGGGTACGCAGTATTTT. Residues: CSARDPARADMGTQYF.

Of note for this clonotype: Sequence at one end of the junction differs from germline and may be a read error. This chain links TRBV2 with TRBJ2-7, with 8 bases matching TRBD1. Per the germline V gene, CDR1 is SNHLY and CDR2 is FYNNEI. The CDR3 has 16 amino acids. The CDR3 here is CAPSKRAPGGSHEQYF. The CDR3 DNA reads TGTGCCCCCTCAAAACGCGCTCCAGGGGGCTCCCACGAGCAGTACTTC. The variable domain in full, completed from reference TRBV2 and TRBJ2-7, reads EPEVTQTPSHQVTQMGQEVILRCVPISNHLYFYWYRQILGQKVEFLVSFYNNEISEKSEIFDDQFSVERPDGSNFTLKIRSTKLEDSAMYFCAPSKRAPGGSHEQYFGPGTRLTVT.

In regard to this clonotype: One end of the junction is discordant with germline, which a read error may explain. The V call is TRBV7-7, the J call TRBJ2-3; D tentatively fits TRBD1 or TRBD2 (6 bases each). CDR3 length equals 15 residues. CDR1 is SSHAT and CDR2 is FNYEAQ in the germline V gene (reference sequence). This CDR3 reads CASSRGGTSTDTQYF. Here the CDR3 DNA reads TGTGCTAGCAGCCGAGGGGGGACTAGCACAGATACGCAGTATTTT. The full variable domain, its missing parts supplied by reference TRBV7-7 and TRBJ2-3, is GAGVSQSPRYKVTKRGQDVTLRCDPISSHATLYWYQQALGQGPEFLTYFNYEAQPDKSGLPSDRFSAERPEGSISTLTIQRTEQRDSAMYRCASSRGGTSTDTQYFGPGTRLTVL.

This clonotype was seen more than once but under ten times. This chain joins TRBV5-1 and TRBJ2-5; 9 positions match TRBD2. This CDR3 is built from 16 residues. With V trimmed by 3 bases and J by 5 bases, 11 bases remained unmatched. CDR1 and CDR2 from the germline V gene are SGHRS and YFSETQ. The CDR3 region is CASSSSSGAAGETQYF. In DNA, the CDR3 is TGCGCCAGCAGCTCTTCTAGCGGGGCTGCAGGCGAGACCCAGTACTTC. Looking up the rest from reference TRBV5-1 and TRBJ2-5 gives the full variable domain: KAGVTQTPRYLIKTRGQQVTLSCSPISGHRSVSWYQQTPGQGLQFLFEYFSETQRNKGNFPGRFSGRQFSNSRSEMNVSTLELGDSALYLCASSSSSGAAGETQYFGPGTRLLVL.

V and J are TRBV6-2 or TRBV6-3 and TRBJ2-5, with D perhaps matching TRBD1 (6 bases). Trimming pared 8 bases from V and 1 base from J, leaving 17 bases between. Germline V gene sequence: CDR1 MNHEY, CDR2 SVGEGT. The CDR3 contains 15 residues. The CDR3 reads CASRDIPVFQETQYF. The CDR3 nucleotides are TGTGCCAGCCGGGACATCCCCGTTTTCCAAGAGACCCAGTACTTC.

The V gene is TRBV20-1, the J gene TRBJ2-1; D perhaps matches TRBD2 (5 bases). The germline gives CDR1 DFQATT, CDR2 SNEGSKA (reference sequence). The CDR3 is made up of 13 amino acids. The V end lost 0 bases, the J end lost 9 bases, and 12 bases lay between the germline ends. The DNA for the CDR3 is TGCAGTGCTAGAGATCTTCGAGCGGTTGAGCAGTTCTTC. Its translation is CSARDLRAVEQFF.

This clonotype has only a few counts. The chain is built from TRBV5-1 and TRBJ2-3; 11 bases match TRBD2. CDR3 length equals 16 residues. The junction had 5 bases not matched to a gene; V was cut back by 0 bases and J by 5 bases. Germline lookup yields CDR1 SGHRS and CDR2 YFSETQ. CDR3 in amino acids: CASSLVLAGGGDTQYF. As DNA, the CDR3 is TGCGCCAGCAGCTTGGTCCTAGCGGGAGGTGGAGATACGCAGTATTTT.

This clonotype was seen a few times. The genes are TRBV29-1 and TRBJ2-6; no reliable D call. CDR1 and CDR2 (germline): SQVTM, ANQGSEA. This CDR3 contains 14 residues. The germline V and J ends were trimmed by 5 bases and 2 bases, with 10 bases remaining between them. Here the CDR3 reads CSVKEEAGANVLTF. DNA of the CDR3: TGCAGCGTTAAGGAAGAGGCTGGGGCCAACGTCCTGACTTTC.

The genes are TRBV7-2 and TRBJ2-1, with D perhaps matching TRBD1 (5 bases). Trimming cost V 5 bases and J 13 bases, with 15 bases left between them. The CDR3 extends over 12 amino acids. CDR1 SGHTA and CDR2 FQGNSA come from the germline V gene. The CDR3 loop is CASSLPQGAQFF. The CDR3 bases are TGTGCCAGCAGCCTACCCCAGGGTGCTCAGTTCTTC.